The subject of this entry is one TCR beta chain. The data belong to a study of T cell changes during pregnancy in multiple sclerosis. The CDR3 contains 13 residues. Germline CDR1 is SGHDN and CDR2 is FVKESK. J gave up 5 bases and V 2 bases, and 3 bases lay outside the gene matches. Clones were read by immunoSEQ multiplex PCR, and TCRdb kept only the in-frame ones, dropping some. The sample carries 88,000 or so clones, 90% to 95% recorded once. The clonotype comes from a female donor with multiple sclerosis, enrolled in a pregnancy study. This material consisted of peripheral blood, taken before pregnancy. The V call is TRBV14, the J call TRBJ2-7; 7 nucleotides line up with TRBD1. CDR3 region: CASSQIRGHEQYF. The CDR3 DNA reads as TGTGCCAGCAGCCAAATTAGGGGGCACGAGCAGTACTTC.